The 18 T cell receptor beta chains listed next were all sequenced from one sample in a study of T cell responses to AZD1222 COVID-19 vaccine. Only in-frame clones appear in the TCRdb table, and some are missing; sequencing was by immunoSEQ multiplex PCR. The sample yields roughly 97,000 clones, around 90% seen once. The input for sequencing was peripheral blood, taken on day 0 of AZD1222 vaccination. These receptors came from an adult in good health.

This sequence joins TRBV12-3 or TRBV12-4 and TRBJ2-2; D ambiguous. There are 12 residues in the CDR3. Trimming took off 6 bases at V and 1 base at J, with 3 bases between the two ends. The CDR3 DNA is TGTGCCAGCAGGATGAACACCGGGGAGCTGTTTTTT. It translates to CASRMNTGELFF.

The chain carries TRBV19 and TRBJ2-7; D is unclear. V lost 7 bases and J 2 bases, leaving 15 bases between the germline ends. CDR1 LNHDA and CDR2 SQIVND come from the germline V gene (reference sequence). The CDR3 loop spans 14 amino acids. CDR3 DNA: TGTGCCAGTACGTACCAGCTTGGGACCTACGAGCAGTACTTC. It yields the protein CASTYQLGTYEQYF. The full variable domain, its missing parts supplied by reference TRBV19 and TRBJ2-7, is DGGITQSPKYLFRKEGQNVTLSCEQNLNHDAMYWYRQDPGQGLRLIYYSQIVNDFQKGDIAEGYSVSREKKESFPLTVTSAQKNPTAFYLCASTYQLGTYEQYFGPGTRLTVT.

The rearrangement uses TRBV30 and TRBJ1-5, with D possibly matching TRBD1 (5 bases). The V end lost 0 bases, the J end lost 4 bases, and 19 bases lay between the germline ends. Germline V gene sequence: CDR1 GTSNPN, CDR2 SVGIG (reference sequence). The CDR3 length is 17 residues. The chain's CDR3 is CAWSVPSSGRTNQPQHF. CDR3 bases: TGTGCCTGGAGTGTCCCTTCCTCGGGACGGACAAATCAGCCCCAGCATTTT.

Here the CDR3 reads CASSQDPGDTQYF. CDR3 DNA sequence: TGTGCCAGCAGCCAAGATCCTGGAGATACGCAGTATTTT. This chain links TRBV4-2 with TRBJ2-3; no clear D. The CDR3 contains 13 residues. The ends were cut back, 0 bases at V and 5 bases at J, with 6 bases in the middle. Germline CDR1 and CDR2: LGHNA and YNFKEQ.

The V gene is TRBV18, the J gene TRBJ1-2; D is unresolved. Germline V gene data show CDR1 as KGHSH and CDR2 as LQKENI. The CDR3 is 13 residues long. V gave up 2 bases and J gave up 5 bases, with 9 bases separating them. The CDR3 sequence: CASSPGREYGYTF. CDR3 sequence (DNA): TGTGCCAGCTCACCAGGCCGGGAGTATGGCTACACCTTC. The entire variable domain, with the rest obtained from reference TRBV18 and TRBJ1-2, is as follows: NAGVMQNPRHLVRRRGQEARLRCSPMKGHSHVYWYRQLPEEGLKFMVYLQKENIIDESGMPKERFSAEFPKEGPSILRIQQVVRGDSAAYFCASSPGREYGYTFGSGTRLTVV.

J is TRBJ1-1 and V is TRBV7-2; TRBD1 matches 8 bases. V lost 5 bases to trimming and J lost 1 base; unmatched junction nucleotides: 6. Per germline, CDR1 SGHTA and CDR2 FQGNSA. This CDR3 comprises 15 residues. CDR3 sequence: CASSTRTGRNTEAFF. CDR3 nucleotide sequence: TGTGCCAGCAGCACGCGGACAGGGCGGAACACTGAAGCTTTCTTT.

The chain links TRBV20-1 to TRBJ2-7; tentatively, D is TRBD1 (5 bases). V dropped 7 bases and J dropped 2 bases, with 6 bases sitting between them. The CDR3 totals 10 residues. Per germline, CDR1 DFQATT and CDR2 SNEGSKA (reference sequence). CDR3 amino acids: CSGGTYEQYF. The CDR3 region has the DNA TGCAGTGGGGGCACCTACGAGCAGTACTTC.

The V call is TRBV5-6, the J call TRBJ1-4; D remains ambiguous. Trimming shortened V by 6 bases and J by 2 bases, and 14 bases separated the two germline ends. CDR1 and CDR2 (germline): SGHDT, YYEEEE. This CDR3 is built from 15 residues. Here the CDR3 reads CASTYSGLTNEKLFF. For the CDR3, the DNA is TGTGCCAGCACCTACAGTGGTTTGACTAATGAAAAACTGTTTTTT.

The rearrangement joins TRBV23-1 to TRBJ2-1, with D tentatively TRBD1 or TRBD2 (5 bases each). TRBV23-1 qualifies as an ORF whose function is uncertain. The CDR3 is made up of 12 amino acids. V was clipped by 6 bases and J by 10 bases, with 13 bases between them. The CDR3 nucleotides are TGCGCCAGCAGGCCCCTAAGGGACGAGCAGTTCTTC. Translation: CASRPLRDEQFF.

This chain uses TRBV15 with TRBJ2-1, with a possible D match to TRBD2 (6 bases). V dropped 3 bases and J dropped 0 bases, with 15 bases sitting between them. The germline CDR1 and CDR2 sequences are LNHNV and YYDKDF (reference sequence). This CDR3 has 17 residues. The CDR3 here is CATSRRTTGSSYNEQFF. CDR3 coding DNA: TGTGCCACCAGCAGGAGGACTACTGGGAGCTCCTACAATGAGCAGTTCTTC.

The chain carries TRBV18 and TRBJ1-6; TRBD1 matches 9 bases. Germline assignment: CDR1 KGHSH and CDR2 LQKENI. This CDR3 comprises 16 residues. V was pared by 4 bases and J by 10 bases, with 11 bases of the junction left unmatched. CDR3 DNA: TGTGCCAGCTCACTAGCACCGGGACAGGGTCGGTCACCCCTCCACTTT. Translated: CASSLAPGQGRSPLHF. Full variable domain (outside the CDR3, taken from reference TRBV18 and TRBJ1-6): NAGVMQNPRHLVRRRGQEARLRCSPMKGHSHVYWYRQLPEEGLKFMVYLQKENIIDESGMPKERFSAEFPKEGPSILRIQQVVRGDSAAYFCASSLAPGQGRSPLHFGNGTRLTVT.

The V and J genes are TRBV3-1 (or the pseudogene TRBV3-2) and TRBJ1-4; TRBD1 agrees at 8 bases. Trimming took 0 bases from V and 4 from J; bases not matched to a gene: 13. The CDR3 length is 19 residues. Germline CDR1 is LGHDT and CDR2 is YNNKEL (reference sequence). The CDR3 loop reads CASSQDHLGEGTGNEKLFF. The CDR3 nucleotides read TGTGCCAGCAGCCAAGATCATTTGGGGGAGGGGACAGGTAATGAAAAACTGTTTTTT.

This clone was seen a handful of times. The chain recombines TRBV6-1 with TRBJ2-7; D is unresolved. Germline assignment: CDR1 MNHNS and CDR2 SASEGT. CDR3 length: 12 residues. The V gene lost 3 bases and the J gene lost 7 bases, with 10 bases spanning the gap. In DNA, the CDR3 is TGTGCCAGCAGTGATTTTGGGTGGGAGCAGTACTTC. This translates into CASSDFGWEQYF.

CDR3 DNA sequence: TGTGCCAGCAGTGAATCCCTAGAAAGGACCCAGTACTTC. Translated, it gives CASSESLERTQYF. The rearrangement joins TRBV6-1 to TRBJ2-5, with D hard to call. The V end lost 2 bases, the J end lost 7 bases, and 11 bases lay between the germline ends. This CDR3 is 13 amino acids long. The germline CDR1 and CDR2 sequences are MNHNS and SASEGT.

The CDR3 spells CASSLGLGGYEQYF. In DNA form, the CDR3 reads TGTGCCAGCAGCTTAGGCCTAGGGGGGTACGAGCAGTACTTC. The V call is TRBV13, the J call TRBJ2-7, with D perhaps given as TRBD1 or TRBD2 (6 bases each). Trimming cost V 0 bases and J 4 bases, with 10 bases left between them. The CDR3 runs 14 residues. CDR1 PRHDT and CDR2 FYEKMQ come from the germline V gene (reference sequence).

J is TRBJ2-1 and V is TRBV4-1, with TRBD2 identical over 13 bases. Trimming cost V 4 bases and J 8 bases; bases outside gene matches: 14. There are 18 residues in the CDR3. Germline V gene data show CDR1 as MGHRA and CDR2 as YSYEKL. CDR3 region: CASSLRITSGGAWDEQFF. CDR3 DNA: TGCGCCAGCAGCCTTCGGATCACTAGCGGGGGGGCCTGGGATGAGCAGTTCTTC.

The J gene is TRBJ2-5, the V gene TRBV18; D unclear. V lost 3 bases, J lost 1 base, and 6 bases lay in between. CDR1 is KGHSH, CDR2 LQKENI, per germline. This CDR3 has 13 amino acids. The CDR3 is CASSPVTQETQYF. For the CDR3, the DNA is TGTGCCAGCTCACCGGTCACCCAAGAGACCCAGTACTTC. Full variable domain (outside the CDR3, taken from reference TRBV18 and TRBJ2-5): NAGVMQNPRHLVRRRGQEARLRCSPMKGHSHVYWYRQLPEEGLKFMVYLQKENIIDESGMPKERFSAEFPKEGPSILRIQQVVRGDSAAYFCASSPVTQETQYFGPGTRLLVL.

V usage is TRBV30 and J usage is TRBJ2-7, with unresolved D. Germline V gene sequence: CDR1 GTSNPN, CDR2 SVGIG (reference sequence). With 7 bases removed from V and 5 bases from J, the gap between germline ends came to 12 bases. The CDR3 loop spans 11 amino acids. The CDR3: CASRRINEQYF. The DNA of the CDR3 is TGTGCCTCCCGCCGGATTAACGAGCAGTACTTC.